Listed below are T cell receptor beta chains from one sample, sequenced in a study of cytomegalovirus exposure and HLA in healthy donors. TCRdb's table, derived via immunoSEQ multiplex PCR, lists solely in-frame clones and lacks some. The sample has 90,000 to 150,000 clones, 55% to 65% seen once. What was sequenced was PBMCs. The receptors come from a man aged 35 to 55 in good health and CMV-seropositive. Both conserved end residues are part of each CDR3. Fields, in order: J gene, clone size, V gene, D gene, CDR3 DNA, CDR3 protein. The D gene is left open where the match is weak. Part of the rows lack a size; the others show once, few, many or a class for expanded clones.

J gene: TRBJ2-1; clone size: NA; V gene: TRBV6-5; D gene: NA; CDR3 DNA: TGTGCCAGCAGTTACTTCGGAAAGTTGACGGGGAATGAGCAGTTCTTC; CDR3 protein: CASSYFGKLTGNEQFF
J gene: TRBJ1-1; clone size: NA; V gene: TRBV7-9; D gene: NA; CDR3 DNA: TGTGCCAGCAACAAACAGGGCGGCACTGAAGCTTTCTTT; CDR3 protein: CASNKQGGTEAFF
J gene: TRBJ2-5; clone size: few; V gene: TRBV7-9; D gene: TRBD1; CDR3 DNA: TGTGCCAGCAGCTCAGGACAGGGCTGGGAGACCCAGTACTTC; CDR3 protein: CASSSGQGWETQYF
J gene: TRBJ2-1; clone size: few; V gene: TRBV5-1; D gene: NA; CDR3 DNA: TGCGCCAGCAGCTCGACGACAGGTGTCTACAATGAGCAGTTCTTC; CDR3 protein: CASSSTTGVYNEQFF
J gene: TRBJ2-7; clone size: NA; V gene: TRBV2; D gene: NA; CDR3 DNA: TGTGCCAGCAGTGAACAGGATACCTACGAGCAGTACTTC; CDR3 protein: CASSEQDTYEQYF
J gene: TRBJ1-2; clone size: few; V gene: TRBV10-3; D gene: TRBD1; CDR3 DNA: TGTGCCATCAGTGGGGGTTTAGGGGGCAGTGGCTATGGCTACACCTTC; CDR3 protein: CAISGGLGGSGYGYTF
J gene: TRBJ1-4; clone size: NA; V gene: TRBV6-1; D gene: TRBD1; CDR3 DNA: TGTGCCAGCAGTGACAACACAGGGGGGGTTAATGAAAAACTGTTTTTT; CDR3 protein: CASSDNTGGVNEKLFF
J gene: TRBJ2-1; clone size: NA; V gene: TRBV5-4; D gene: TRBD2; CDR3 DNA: TGTGCCAGCAGCTTGGTCTCTAGCGGGTACAATGAGCAGTTCTTC; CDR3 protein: CASSLVSSGYNEQFF
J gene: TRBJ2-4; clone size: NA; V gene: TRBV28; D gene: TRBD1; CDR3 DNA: TGTGCCAGCTGGACAGGGCTTGAAAACACGAACATTCAGTACTTC; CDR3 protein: CASWTGLENTNIQYF
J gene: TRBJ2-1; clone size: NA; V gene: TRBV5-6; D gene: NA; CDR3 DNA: TGTGCCAGCAGCCCTCGGACTAACGGTGAGCAGTTCTTC; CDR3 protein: CASSPRTNGEQFF
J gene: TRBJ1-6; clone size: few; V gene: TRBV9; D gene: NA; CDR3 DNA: TGTGCCAGCAGCTCCTCAGGGTCACCCCTCCACTTT; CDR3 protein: CASSSSGSPLHF
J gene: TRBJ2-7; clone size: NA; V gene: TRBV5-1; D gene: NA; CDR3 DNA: TGCGCCAGCAGCTTGGAGGCAGGGGTGGACGAGCAGTACTTC; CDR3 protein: CASSLEAGVDEQYF
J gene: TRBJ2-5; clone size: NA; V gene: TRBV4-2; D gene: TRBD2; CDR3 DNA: TGTGCCAGCAGCCCCGGGGGGGGGACCCAGTACTTC; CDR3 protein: CASSPGGGTQYF
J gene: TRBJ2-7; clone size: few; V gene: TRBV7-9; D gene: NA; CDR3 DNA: TGTGCCAGCAGCTTATCACAGGTATGGGAGCAGTACTTC; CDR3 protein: CASSLSQVWEQYF
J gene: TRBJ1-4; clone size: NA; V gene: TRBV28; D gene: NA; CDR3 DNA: TGTGCCAGCAATACACAGGGCGGAAAACTGTTTTTT; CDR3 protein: CASNTQGGKLFF
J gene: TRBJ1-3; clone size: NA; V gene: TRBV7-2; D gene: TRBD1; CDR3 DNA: TGTGCCAGCAGCCCGGACAGGGGGCCGAGCTCTGGAAACACCATATATTTT; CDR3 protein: CASSPDRGPSSGNTIYF
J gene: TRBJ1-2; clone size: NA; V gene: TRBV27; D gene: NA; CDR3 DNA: TGTGCCAGCAGTCTTCGGGACTCCCCGGTTCGATTCTTC; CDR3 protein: CASSLRDSPVRFF
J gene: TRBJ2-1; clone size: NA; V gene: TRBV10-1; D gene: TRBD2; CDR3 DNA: TGCGCCAGCAGTGAGTCCCTAGCGGGGATCAATGAGCAGTTCTTC; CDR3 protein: CASSESLAGINEQFF
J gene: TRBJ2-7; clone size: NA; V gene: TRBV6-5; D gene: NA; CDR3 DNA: TGTGCCAGCAGTTCGCGAGGGGGGGTTGGCGAGCAGTACTTC; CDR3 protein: CASSSRGGVGEQYF
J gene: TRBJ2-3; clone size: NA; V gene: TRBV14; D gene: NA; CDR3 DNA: TGTGCCAGCAGCCAAGATCCCCCAGGGGAACGGAGAGATACGCAGTATTTT; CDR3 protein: CASSQDPPGERRDTQYF
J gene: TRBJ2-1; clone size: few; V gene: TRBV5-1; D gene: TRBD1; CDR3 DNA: TGCGCCAGCAGCCCAGGACAGGGTTTGGGGGATGAGCAGTTCTTC; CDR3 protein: CASSPGQGLGDEQFF
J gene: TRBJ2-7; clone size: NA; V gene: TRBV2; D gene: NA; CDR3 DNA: TGTGCCAGCAGTGAAGAGGGCGTAGGGGAGGAGTACTTC; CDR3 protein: CASSEEGVGEEYF
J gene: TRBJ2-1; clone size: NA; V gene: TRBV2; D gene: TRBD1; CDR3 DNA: TGTGCCAGCAGTGCGGACAGGAACTCCTACAATGAGCAGTTCTTC; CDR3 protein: CASSADRNSYNEQFF
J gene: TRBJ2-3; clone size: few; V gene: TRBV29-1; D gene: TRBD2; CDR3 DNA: TGCAGCGCTGATAGCGGGAGATTGACAGATACGCAGTATTTT; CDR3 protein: CSADSGRLTDTQYF
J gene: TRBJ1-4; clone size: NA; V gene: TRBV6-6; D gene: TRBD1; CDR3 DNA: TGTGCCAGTCACGGGACAGAAGAAAAACTGTTTTTT; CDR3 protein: CASHGTEEKLFF
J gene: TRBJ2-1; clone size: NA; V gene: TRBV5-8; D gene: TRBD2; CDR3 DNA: TGTGCCAGCAGCTCCGGGACTAGTGCTTACAATGAGCAGTTCTTC; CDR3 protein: CASSSGTSAYNEQFF
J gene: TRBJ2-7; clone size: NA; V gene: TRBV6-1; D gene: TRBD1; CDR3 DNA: TGTGCCAGCATCCCTGGGACAGGGGGTGACTACGAGCAGTACTTC; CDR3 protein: CASIPGTGGDYEQYF
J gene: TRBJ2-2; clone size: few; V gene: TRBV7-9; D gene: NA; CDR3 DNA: TGTGCCAGCAACCTCCTCTCTGGCGGCGGGGAGCTGTTTTTT; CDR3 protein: CASNLLSGGGELFF
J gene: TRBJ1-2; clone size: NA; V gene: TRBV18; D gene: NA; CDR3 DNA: TGTGCCAGCTCACCAACGACGGCGGGCAGTGTTACTAACTATGGCTACACCTTC; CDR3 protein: CASSPTTAGSVTNYGYTF
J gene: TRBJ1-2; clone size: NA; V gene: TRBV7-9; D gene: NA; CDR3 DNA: TGTGCCAGCAGCTTGGCCGGTGGGTCGGGGGGCTACACCTTC; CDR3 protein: CASSLAGGSGGYTF
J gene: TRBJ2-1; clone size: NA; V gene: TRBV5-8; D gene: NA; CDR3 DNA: TGTGCCAGCAGCTTGGGACAGAGCTCCTACAATGAGCAGTTCTTC; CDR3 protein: CASSLGQSSYNEQFF
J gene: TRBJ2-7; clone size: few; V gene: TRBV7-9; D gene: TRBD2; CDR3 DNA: TGTGCCAGCAGCCCGGGCCCGGGACTAGCGGGAGCCGAGCAGTACTTC; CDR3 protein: CASSPGPGLAGAEQYF
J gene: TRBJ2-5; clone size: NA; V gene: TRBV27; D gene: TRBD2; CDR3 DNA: TGTGCCAGCAGTTTATCCGGACTAGCGTGGGAGACCCAGTACTTC; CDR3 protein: CASSLSGLAWETQYF
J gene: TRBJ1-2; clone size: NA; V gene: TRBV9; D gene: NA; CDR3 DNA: TGTGCCAGCAGCGCTGGGCGGGATGGCTACACCTTC; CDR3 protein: CASSAGRDGYTF
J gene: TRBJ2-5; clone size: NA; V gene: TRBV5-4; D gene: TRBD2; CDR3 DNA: TGTGCCAGCAGCTCTAGCGGGGTTCGGGAGACCCAGTACTTC; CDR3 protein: CASSSSGVRETQYF
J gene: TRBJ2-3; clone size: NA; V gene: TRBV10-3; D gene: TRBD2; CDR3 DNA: TGTGCCATCAGCGCAGCGGGGGGGAGCACAGATACGCAGTATTTT; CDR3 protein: CAISAAGGSTDTQYF
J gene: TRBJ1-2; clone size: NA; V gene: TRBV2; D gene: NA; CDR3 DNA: TGTGCCAGCAGTGCTGAAGGGGTTAACTATGGCTACACCTTC; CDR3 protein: CASSAEGVNYGYTF
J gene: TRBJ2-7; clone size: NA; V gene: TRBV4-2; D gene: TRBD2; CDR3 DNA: TGTGCCAGCAGCCCCAGAGCGGGAGGTTCTGGCGAGCAGTACTTC; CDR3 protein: CASSPRAGGSGEQYF
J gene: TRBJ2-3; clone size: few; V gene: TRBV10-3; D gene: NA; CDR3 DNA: TGTGCCATCAGTGAAGGAGCTTCCACAGATACGCAGTATTTT; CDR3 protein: CAISEGASTDTQYF
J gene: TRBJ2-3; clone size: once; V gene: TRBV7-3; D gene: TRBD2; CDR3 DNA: TGTGCCAGCAGCCTTAGCGGGGGGGCCGCAGATACGCAGTATTTT; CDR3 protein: CASSLSGGAADTQYF
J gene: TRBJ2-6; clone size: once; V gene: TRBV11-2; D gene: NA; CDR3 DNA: TGTGCCAGCAGCCCACCTTGGGGCGGCTCTGGGGCCAACGTCCTGACTTTC; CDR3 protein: CASSPPWGGSGANVLTF
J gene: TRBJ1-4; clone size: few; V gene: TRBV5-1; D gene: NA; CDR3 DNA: TGCGCCAGCAGCTTGGCCTTAGGCGGGGATACTGCTAATGAAAAACTGTTTTTT; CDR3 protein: CASSLALGGDTANEKLFF
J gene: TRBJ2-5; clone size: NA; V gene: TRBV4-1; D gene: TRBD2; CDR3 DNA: TGCGCCAGCAGCCAAGAATCGTGGCTAGCGGGGAAAGAGACCCAGTACTTC; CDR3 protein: CASSQESWLAGKETQYF
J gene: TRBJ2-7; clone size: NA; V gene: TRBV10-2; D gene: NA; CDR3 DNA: TGCGCCAGCATTGGACTGAGCTCCTACGAGCAGTACTTC; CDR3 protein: CASIGLSSYEQYF
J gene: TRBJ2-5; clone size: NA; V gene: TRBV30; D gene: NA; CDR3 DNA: TGTGCCTGGAGGGGGGGATGGGGAGAGACCCAGTACTTC; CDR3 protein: CAWRGGWGETQYF
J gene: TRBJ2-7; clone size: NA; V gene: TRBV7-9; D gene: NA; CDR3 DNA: TGTGCCAGCAGCTCGGACAGAATACTATACGAGCAGTACTTC; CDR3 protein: CASSSDRILYEQYF
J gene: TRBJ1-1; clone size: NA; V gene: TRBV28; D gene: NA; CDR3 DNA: TGTGCCAGCAGTTTAGTAGCCAGGAACACTGAAGCTTTCTTT; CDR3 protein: CASSLVARNTEAFF
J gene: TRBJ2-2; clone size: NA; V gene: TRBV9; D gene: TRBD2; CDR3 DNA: TGTGCCAGCAGCCCTTGGACTAGCGGGAGCACCGGGGAGCTGTTTTTT; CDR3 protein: CASSPWTSGSTGELFF
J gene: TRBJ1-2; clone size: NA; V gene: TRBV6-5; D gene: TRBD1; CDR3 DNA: TGTGCCAGCAGTTCCGGGACAGATAATGGCTACACCTTC; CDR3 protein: CASSSGTDNGYTF
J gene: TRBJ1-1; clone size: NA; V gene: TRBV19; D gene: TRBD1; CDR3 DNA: TGTGCCAGTAGTCGACAGGGACTTAGGAGAACTGAAGCTTTCTTT; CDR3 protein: CASSRQGLRRTEAFF
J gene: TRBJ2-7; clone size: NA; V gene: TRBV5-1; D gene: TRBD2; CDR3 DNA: TGCGCCAGCAGCTTTGGACTAGCGGGGGGGCTCTACGAGCAGTACTTC; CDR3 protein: CASSFGLAGGLYEQYF
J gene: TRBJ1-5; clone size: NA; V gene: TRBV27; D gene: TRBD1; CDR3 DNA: TGTGCCAGCAGTTTATGGGGACAGGGCAATCAGCCCCAGCATTTT; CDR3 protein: CASSLWGQGNQPQHF
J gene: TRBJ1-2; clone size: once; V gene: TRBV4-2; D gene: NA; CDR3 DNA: TGTGCCAGCAGCCAAGAAGGGGCAGCCAACAATGGCTACACCTTC; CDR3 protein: CASSQEGAANNGYTF